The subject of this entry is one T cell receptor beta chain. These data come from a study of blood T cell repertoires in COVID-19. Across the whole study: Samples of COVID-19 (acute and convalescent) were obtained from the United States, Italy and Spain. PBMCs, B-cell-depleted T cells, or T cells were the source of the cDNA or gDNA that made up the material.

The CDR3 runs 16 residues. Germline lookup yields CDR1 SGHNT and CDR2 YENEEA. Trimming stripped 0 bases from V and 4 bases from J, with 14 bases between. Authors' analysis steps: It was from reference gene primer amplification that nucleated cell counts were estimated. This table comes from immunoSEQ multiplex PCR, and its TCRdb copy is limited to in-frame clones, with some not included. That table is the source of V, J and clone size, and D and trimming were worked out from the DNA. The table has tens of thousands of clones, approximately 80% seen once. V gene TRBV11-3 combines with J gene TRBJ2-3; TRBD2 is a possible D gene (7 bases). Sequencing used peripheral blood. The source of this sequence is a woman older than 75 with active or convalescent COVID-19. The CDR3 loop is CASSLDFAGAPDTQYF. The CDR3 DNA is TGTGCCAGCAGCTTAGATTTCGCGGGGGCTCCAGATACGCAGTATTTT.